Each of the 5 T cell receptor beta chains below was sequenced from the same sample in a study of breast tumors, draining lymph nodes, adjacent tissues. TCRdb analysed the multiplex PCR reads with MiXCR anew, one entry per CDR3 protein. The repertoire consists of some 100,000 distinct CDR3 sequences, with 21% occurring once and the leading ten covering less than 1.5%. Axillary draining lymph nodes of breast cancer patients supplied the node samples. Sequencing was done on a sample of axillary lymph node tissue. Receptors were obtained from a female donor with breast cancer. Some clones in this sample may be carry-over from other donors' samples.

The rearrangement joins TRBV5-4 to TRBJ1-2; no clear D. CDR3 length: 11 amino acids. Germline V CDR1 and CDR2: SGHNT, YYREEE (reference sequence). The germline V and J ends were trimmed by 0 bases and 10 bases, with 7 bases remaining between them. The CDR3 spells CASSLEAVYTF. The CDR3 nucleotides read TGTGCCAGCAGCTTGGAGGCGGTCTACACCTTC.

This clonotype was seen ten or more times. This rearrangement joins TRBV7-8 to TRBJ2-2; no firm D call. Germline V gene lookup returns CDR1 SGHVS and CDR2 FQNEAQ. V lost 5 bases and J lost 6, with 4 bases in between. The CDR3 has 11 residues. The CDR3: CASSRAGELFF. In nucleotides, the CDR3 is TGTGCCAGCAGCCGGGCCGGGGAGCTGTTTTTT.

This clonotype was detected many times. V gene TRBV7-9 combines with J gene TRBJ2-3; D possibly corresponds to TRBD2 (6 bases). The CDR3 runs to 17 residues. The V end was cut by 7 bases, the J end by 2 bases, with 22 bases between. Germline lookup yields CDR1 SEHNR and CDR2 FQNEAQ (reference sequence). The CDR3 sequence: CASTTDFTGETTDTQYF. For the CDR3, the DNA is TGTGCCAGCACAACGGACTTTACGGGAGAAACCACAGATACGCAGTATTTT.

Notes on this clonotype: Sequence at one end of the junction differs from germline and may be a read error. The J gene is TRBJ2-2, the V gene TRBV9, with 7 nucleotides matching TRBD1. Germline CDR1 reads SGDLS; CDR2 reads YYNGEE. The CDR3 is made up of 17 amino acids. In DNA, the CDR3 is TGTGCCAGCAGCGTACCCCGGGACAGAGCGAACACCGGGGAGCTGCTTTTT. Encoded protein: CASSVPRDRANTGELLF. The full variable domain, in which reference TRBV9 and TRBJ2-2 provide the parts outside the CDR3, is DSGVTQTPKHLITATGQRVTLRCSPRSGDLSVYWYQQSLDQGLQFLIQYYNGEERAKGNILERFSAQQFPDLHSELNLSSLELGDSALYFCASSVPRDRANTGELLFGEGSRLTVL.

This clonotype showed up many times. The chain links TRBV9 to TRBJ2-1, with 9 bases identical to TRBD1. V shed 0 bases and J 0 bases; nucleotides not matched to a gene: 7. The CDR3 sequence is 18 residues long. Germline lookup yields CDR1 SGDLS and CDR2 YYNGEE. The CDR3: CASSVGGQGPSSYNEQFF. CDR3 DNA: TGTGCCAGCAGCGTAGGGGGACAGGGCCCTAGCTCCTACAATGAGCAGTTCTTC. The whole variable domain, remainder taken from reference TRBV9 and TRBJ2-1, is DSGVTQTPKHLITATGQRVTLRCSPRSGDLSVYWYQQSLDQGLQFLIQYYNGEERAKGNILERFSAQQFPDLHSELNLSSLELGDSALYFCASSVGGQGPSSYNEQFFGPGTRLTVL.